These T cell receptor beta chains were read from a single sample in a study of blood T cell repertoires in COVID-19. This table comes from immunoSEQ multiplex PCR, and its TCRdb copy is limited to in-frame clones, with some not included. The sample comprises roughly 300,000 clones, approximately 92% of which are singletons, and less than 20% rests with the top ten. Sequencing was carried out using PBMCs or T cells enriched from blood (not recorded which). The receptors originated from a woman in her 30s who had recovered from COVID-19. Each CDR3 is given with its conserved first and last residue. The order of the fields is V gene, clone size, CDR3 protein. Clone size is not always given. Where it is, it says once, few, many or a class for expanded clones.

TRBV28,few,CASSLDRGRYEKLFF
TRBV5-6,.,CASSLTLGGYTF
TRBV7-9,.,CASSLVGGYYEQYF
TRBV7-2,.,CASSLVPGYETQYF
TRBV4-1,once,CASSPGQGVNMPQHF
TRBV21-1,.,CASTYSYNEQFF
TRBV6-5,.,CASGSSGNTIYF
TRBV6-5,.,CASSYTDRGTYNEQFF
TRBV7-9,.,CASSLRGGELFF
TRBV27,.,CASSLRGASNSPLHF
TRBV7-2,.,CASSSLAGGPNEQFF
TRBV7-6,.,CASSLLIGGGYNEQFF
TRBV21-1,.,CASSKALLRELNYGYTF
TRBV11-3,.,CASSDGTEFQETQYF
TRBV9,.,CASSVGTGGGLYGYTF
TRBV7-2,once,CASSLVMLDYEQYF
TRBV6-5,.,CASSYSRDTQYF
TRBV5-1,.,CASKQEEYTEAFF
TRBV5-6,few,CASNRVYGTEAFF
TRBV19,.,CATQLGARETQYF
TRBV28,.,CASSLRDNGYTF
TRBV25-1,.,CASGQAGHETQYF
TRBV10-3,.,CASRGQSYGYTF
TRBV10-3,.,CATTSGSPLHF
TRBV5-3,.,CARTYIGTSEIDTQYF
TRBV6-1,.,CASSELPAGGGNEQFF
TRBV11-1,.,CASSNPGQGTYEQYF
TRBV7-2,.,CASSPRTGMNTEAFF
TRBV28,.,CASSLTTGVTNEKLFF
TRBV27,.,CASRHQGSGTEAFF
TRBV2,.,CASSQLQGGTEAFF
TRBV5-6,.,CASSHQGRGHTDTQYF
TRBV5-1,.,CASSPGGATNEKLFF
TRBV4-1,.,CASSQVQSSNYGYTF
TRBV5-1,.,CASSLSGGDQYF